This note documents a single T cell receptor (beta chain) sequence. CDR1 and CDR2 (germline): SGHTA, FQGTGA. The CDR3 is 13 amino acids. The ends lost 5 bases at V and 2 bases at J; junction bases unmatched: 1. This sample is drawn from a study of T cell responses to AZD1222 COVID-19 vaccine. This table comes from immunoSEQ multiplex PCR, and its TCRdb copy is limited to in-frame clones, with some not included. This table holds around 130,000 clones, 89% found once. This chain connects TRBV7-3 to TRBJ1-1; TRBD1 matches at 8 bases. The origin of this receptor is an adult who received the AZD1222 COVID-19 vaccine. The specimen comprised peripheral blood, sampled 28 days after the second AZD1222 dose. The CDR3 DNA sequence: TGTGCCAGCAGCGACAGGGGAAACACTGAAGCTTTCTTT. Translation: CASSDRGNTEAFF.